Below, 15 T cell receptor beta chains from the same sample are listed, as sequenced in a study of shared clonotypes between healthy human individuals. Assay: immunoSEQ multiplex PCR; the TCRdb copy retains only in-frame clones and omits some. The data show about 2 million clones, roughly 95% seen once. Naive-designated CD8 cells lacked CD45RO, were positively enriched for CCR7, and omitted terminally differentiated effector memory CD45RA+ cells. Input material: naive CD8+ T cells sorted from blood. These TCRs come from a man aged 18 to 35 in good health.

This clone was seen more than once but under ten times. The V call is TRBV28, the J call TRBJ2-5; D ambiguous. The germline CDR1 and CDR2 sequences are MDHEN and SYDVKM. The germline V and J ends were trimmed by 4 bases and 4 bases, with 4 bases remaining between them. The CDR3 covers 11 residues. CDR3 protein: CASSSGETQYF. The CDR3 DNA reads TGTGCCAGCAGTTCGGGAGAGACCCAGTACTTC.

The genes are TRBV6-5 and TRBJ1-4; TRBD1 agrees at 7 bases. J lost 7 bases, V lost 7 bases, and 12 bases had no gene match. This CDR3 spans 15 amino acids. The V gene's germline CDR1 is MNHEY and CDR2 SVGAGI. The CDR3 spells CASTPGGAFGEKLFF. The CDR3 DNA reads TGTGCCAGCACCCCAGGGGGAGCGTTCGGTGAAAAACTGTTTTTT.

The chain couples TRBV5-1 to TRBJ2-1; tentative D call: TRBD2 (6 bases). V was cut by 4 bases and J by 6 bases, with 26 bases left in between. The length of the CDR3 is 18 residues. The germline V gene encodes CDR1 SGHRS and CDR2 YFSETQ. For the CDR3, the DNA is TGCGCCAGCAGCCTGGGACCGGGACTCTCTCTAGGAATCAATGAGCAGTTCTTC. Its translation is CASSLGPGLSLGINEQFF.

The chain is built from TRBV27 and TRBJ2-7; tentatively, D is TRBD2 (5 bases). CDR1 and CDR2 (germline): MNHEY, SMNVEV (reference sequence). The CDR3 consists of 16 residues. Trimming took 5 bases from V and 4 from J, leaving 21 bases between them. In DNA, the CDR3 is TGTGCCAGCAGTATTAGTGCGGGCGGGCTGTTTTACGAGCAGTACTTC. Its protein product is CASSISAGGLFYEQYF.

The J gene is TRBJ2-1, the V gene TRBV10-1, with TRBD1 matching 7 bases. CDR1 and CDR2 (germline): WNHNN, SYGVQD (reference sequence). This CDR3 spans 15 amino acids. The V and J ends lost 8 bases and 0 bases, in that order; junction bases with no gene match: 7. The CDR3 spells CASARDRDSYNEQFF. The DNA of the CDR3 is TGCGCCAGCGCCCGTGACAGGGACTCCTACAATGAGCAGTTCTTC.

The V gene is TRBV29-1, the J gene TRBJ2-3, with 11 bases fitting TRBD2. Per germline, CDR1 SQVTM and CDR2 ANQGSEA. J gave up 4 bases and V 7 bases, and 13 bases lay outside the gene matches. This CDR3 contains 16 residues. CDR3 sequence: CSARDRLAGPPDTQYF. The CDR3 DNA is TGCAGCGCCCGGGATCGACTAGCGGGGCCCCCAGATACGCAGTATTTT.

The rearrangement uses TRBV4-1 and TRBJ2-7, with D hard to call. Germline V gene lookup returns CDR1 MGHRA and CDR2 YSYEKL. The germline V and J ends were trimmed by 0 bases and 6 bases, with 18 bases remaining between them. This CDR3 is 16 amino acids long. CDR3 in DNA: TGCGCCAGCAGCCAAGAGGGTCCCGGTGGGGTTATCGAGCAGTACTTC. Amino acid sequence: CASSQEGPGGVIEQYF.

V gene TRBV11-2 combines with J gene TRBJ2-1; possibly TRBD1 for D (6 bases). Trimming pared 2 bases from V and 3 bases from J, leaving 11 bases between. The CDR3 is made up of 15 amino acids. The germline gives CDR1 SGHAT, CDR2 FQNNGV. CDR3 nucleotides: TGTGCCAGCAGCTTAAGACAGGCTAACTACAATGAGCAGTTCTTC. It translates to CASSLRQANYNEQFF.

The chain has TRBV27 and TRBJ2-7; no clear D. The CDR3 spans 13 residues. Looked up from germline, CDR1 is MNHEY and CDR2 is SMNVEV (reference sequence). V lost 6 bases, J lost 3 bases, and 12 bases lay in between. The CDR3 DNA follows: TGTGCCAGCAGCTTGGTGCCCTACTACGAGCAGTACTTC. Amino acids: CASSLVPYYEQYF.

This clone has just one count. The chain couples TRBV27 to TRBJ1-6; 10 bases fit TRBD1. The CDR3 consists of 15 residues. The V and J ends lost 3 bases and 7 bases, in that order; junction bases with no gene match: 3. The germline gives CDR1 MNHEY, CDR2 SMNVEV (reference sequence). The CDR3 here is CASSFGQGVNSPLHF. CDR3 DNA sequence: TGTGCCAGCAGTTTTGGACAGGGGGTCAATTCACCCCTCCACTTT.

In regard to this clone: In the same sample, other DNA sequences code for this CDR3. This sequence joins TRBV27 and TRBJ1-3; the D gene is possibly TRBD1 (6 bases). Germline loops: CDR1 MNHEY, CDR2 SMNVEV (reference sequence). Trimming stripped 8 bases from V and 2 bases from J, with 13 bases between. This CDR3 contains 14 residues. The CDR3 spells CASSPRGPGNTIYF. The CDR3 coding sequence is TGTGCCAGCTCCCCCCGGGGGCCTGGAAACACCATATATTTT.

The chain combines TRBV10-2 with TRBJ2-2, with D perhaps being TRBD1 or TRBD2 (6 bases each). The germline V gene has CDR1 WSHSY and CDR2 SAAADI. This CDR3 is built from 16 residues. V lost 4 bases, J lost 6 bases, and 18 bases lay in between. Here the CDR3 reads CASSVGGGTLAGELFF. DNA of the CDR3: TGCGCCAGCAGTGTAGGAGGGGGGACCTTGGCCGGGGAGCTGTTTTTT.

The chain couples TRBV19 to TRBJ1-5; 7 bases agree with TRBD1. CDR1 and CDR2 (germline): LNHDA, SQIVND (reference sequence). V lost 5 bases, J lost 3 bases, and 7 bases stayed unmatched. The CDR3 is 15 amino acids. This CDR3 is CASSASQGINQPQHF. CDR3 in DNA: TGTGCCAGTAGTGCCTCACAGGGGATCAATCAGCCCCAGCATTTT.

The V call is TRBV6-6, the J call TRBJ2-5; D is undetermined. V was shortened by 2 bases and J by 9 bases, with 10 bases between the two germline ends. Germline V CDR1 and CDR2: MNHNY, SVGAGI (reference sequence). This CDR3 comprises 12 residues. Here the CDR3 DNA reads TGTGCCAGCAGTTACGACCCTGGGGCCCAGTACTTC. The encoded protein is CASSYDPGAQYF.

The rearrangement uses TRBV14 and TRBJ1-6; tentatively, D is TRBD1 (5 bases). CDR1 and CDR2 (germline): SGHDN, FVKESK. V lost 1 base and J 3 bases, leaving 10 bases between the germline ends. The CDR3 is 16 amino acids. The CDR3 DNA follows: TGTGCCAGCAGCCAAGTTGGGACGGACTATAATTCACCCCTCCACTTT. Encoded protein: CASSQVGTDYNSPLHF.